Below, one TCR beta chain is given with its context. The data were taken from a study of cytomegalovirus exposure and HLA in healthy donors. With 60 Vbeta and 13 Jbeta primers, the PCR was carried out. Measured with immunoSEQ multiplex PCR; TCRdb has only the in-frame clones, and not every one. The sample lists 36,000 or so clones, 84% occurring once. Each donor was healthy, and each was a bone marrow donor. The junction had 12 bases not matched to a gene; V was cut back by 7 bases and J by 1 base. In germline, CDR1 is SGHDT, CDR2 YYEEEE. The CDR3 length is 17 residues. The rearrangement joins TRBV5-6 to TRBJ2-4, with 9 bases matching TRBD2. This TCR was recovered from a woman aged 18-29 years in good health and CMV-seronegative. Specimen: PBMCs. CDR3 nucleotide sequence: TGTGCCAGCTGGCGGCGGGAGGGCCGTGGGGCCAAAAACATTCAGTACTTC. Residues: CASWRREGRGAKNIQYF.